This TCR beta chain is from a study of regulatory T cells in long-lasting Graves disease. Study background: Over-5-year antithyroid drug use with positive TSH receptor antibodies defined persistent Graves' disease in the study.

Only a few counts were recorded for this clonotype. Its antigen is as yet unknown. Relying on iRepertoire HTBI primers and Arm-PCR of CDR3 regions, the team built TCR beta libraries. TCRdb re-derived calls from the multiplex PCR reads in MiXCR, one entry per CDR3 protein. The sample shows a few hundred thousand distinct CDR3 sequences, about a quarter of them seen only once. Study observations and caveats: Thyroid tissue went unexamined; only peripheral blood was analyzed.

Sample time point: persistent/refractory GD, antithyroid drugs over 5 years with positive TRAb. Isolated PBMC RNA provided the starting material for the TCR library. Each of the patients was recruited from an endocrinology department situated in Xi'an, China. The sample consisted of peripheral blood mononuclear cells (PBMCs), taken when the disease was refractory, from a patient treated with antithyroid drugs. The TCR sequence derives from a female donor with Graves disease.

CDR3 sequence: CASSKGWWEREYTYEQYF. The CDR3 DNA is TGTGCCAGCAGTAAGGGGTGGTGGGAGCGGGAGTATACTTACGAGCAGTACTTC. The rearrangement uses TRBV6-1 and TRBJ2-7, with 8 bases fitting TRBD2. Germline CDR1 reads MNHNS; CDR2 reads SASEGT. The CDR3 runs to 18 residues. The trim removed 5 bases at V and 4 bases at J, leaving 19 bases unmatched.